The rows below give T cell receptor beta chains drawn from one sample of a study of T cell responses to AZD1222 COVID-19 vaccine. Sequenced by immunoSEQ multiplex PCR; TCRdb stores in-frame clones only, minus some. Among under 150,000 clones listed, about 93% were seen once. The sample in question was peripheral blood, obtained on day 0 of AZD1222 vaccination. The receptor source for this set is an adult in good health. Both conserved end residues are part of each CDR3. The size field is filled for only some rows; it gives once, few, many or a size class.

clone size,V gene,CDR3 protein
-,TRBV7-9,CASSLEVLFSPLHF
-,TRBV5-1,CASSFKLPANEQFF
-,TRBV5-1,CASSSGGQGYNEQFF
-,TRBV5-1,CASSLEAGGTEAFF
-,TRBV28,CASSLNYEQYF
-,TRBV30,CAWNRENYEQYF
-,TRBV4-2,CASSEYQETQYF
once,TRBV25-1,CASCLGGQGTQYF
-,TRBV2,CASSEEGLGGELFF
-,TRBV7-2,CASSNGGGYTGELFF
-,TRBV14,CASSQGGNTIYF
-,TRBV30,CAWSAGPPREQYF
-,TRBV5-4,CASSFGQGQLYGYTF
-,TRBV27,CASSLPGQGYTEAFF
few,TRBV11-2,CASSWTSGSTDTGELFF
-,TRBV7-9,CASSSRSSGANVLTF
-,TRBV23-1,CASSQPGWGPNSNQPQHF
-,TRBV28,CASRGGNYGYTF
-,TRBV5-1,CASSPVRDFMGDEQFF
-,TRBV30,CAWSPRWNQPQHF
-,TRBV7-9,CASSLPVNTGELFF
-,TRBV6-5,CASNMGQFYGYTF
once,TRBV2,CASRDRNQPQHF
-,TRBV6-1,CASSEAEPGGSGGYTF
-,TRBV7-2,CASSFINSGLNYGYTF
-,TRBV6-5,CASSQVTPGELFF
-,TRBV14,CASSLLTSGGETQYF
-,TRBV5-4,CASSRGTAQETQYF
-,TRBV19,CASSIGQGAGNEQFF
-,TRBV7-9,CASSRQGPDTQYF
once,TRBV25-1,CASSLTGIEQYF
-,TRBV2,CASSENRGIQPQHF
-,TRBV9,CASSGATSGGFSTDTQYF
-,TRBV27,CASSHNGLNTEAFF
-,TRBV5-1,CASSLGSDANYGYTF
-,TRBV19,CASSIGTNQPQHF
-,TRBV7-3,CASSSKGQSTDTQYF
-,TRBV6-6,CASSGQYNEKLFF
-,TRBV6-1,CASREGGPPGETQYF
-,TRBV19,CASSKGQRFNSPLHF
-,TRBV27,CASSLGYEQYF
-,TRBV29-1,CSVSTANYGYTF
-,TRBV24-1,CATSDPASGRVNEQFF
-,TRBV7-9,CASSPRTGGSPLHF
-,TRBV10-1,CASSGRVGEKLFF
once,TRBV9,CASSNLGGNYGYTF
-,TRBV9,CASSATSASYNEQFF
-,TRBV6-1,CASSEEPDATAVDEQYF
-,TRBV27,CASSVTWGGSYEQYF
-,TRBV6-5,CASTLGPAAEAFF
-,TRBV3-1/TRBV3-2,CASSQRDSEAFF
-,TRBV24-1,CATNRGGAYEQYF
few,TRBV4-1,CASSQPGRGEEQFF
-,TRBV11-2,CASSLVRSGTLVRAGGYTF